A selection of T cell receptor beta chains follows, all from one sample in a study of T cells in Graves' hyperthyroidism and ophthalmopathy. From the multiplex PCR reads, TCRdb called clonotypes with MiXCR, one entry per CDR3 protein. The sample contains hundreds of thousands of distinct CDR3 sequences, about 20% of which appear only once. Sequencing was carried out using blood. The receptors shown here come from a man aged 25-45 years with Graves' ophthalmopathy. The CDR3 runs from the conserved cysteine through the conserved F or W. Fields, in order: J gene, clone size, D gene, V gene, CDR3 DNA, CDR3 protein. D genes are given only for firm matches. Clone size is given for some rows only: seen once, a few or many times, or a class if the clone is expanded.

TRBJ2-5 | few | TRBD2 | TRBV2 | TGTGCCAGCAGCAAGGGACTAGAAGAGACCCAGTACTTC | CASSKGLEETQYF
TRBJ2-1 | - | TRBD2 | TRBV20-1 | TGCAGTGCTAGATCGGCGGGAGATTCTCCGAACATCTACAATGAGCAGTTCTTC | CSARSAGDSPNIYNEQFF
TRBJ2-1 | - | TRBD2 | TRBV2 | TGTGCCAGCAGGCAGGGACTAGCGGGAGGGTACAATGAGCAGTTCTTC | CASRQGLAGGYNEQFF
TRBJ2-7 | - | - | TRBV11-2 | TGTGCCAGCAGCTTAGATGACTCCCCCATAGCGGAAGGAGGCTACGAGCAGTACTTC | CASSLDDSPIAEGGYEQYF
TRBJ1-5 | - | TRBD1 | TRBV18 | TGTGCCAGCGCCACCGGGACAGGGTTCCTTCTTAGGCAGCCCCAGCATTTT | CASATGTGFLLRQPQHF
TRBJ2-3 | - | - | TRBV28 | TGTGCCAGCAACAGTTTGACTAGCACAGATACGCAGTATTTT | CASNSLTSTDTQYF
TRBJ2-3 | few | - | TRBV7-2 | TGTGCCAGCAGCCCGCAGGGGGCCGGGGGAGGGGATACGCAGTATTTT | CASSPQGAGGGDTQYF
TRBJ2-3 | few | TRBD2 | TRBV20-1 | TGCAGTGCTAGAGATCTCAGGACTAGCGGGTCCCCAGATACGCAGTATTTT | CSARDLRTSGSPDTQYF
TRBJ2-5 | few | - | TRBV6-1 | TGTGCCAGCAGTCAAGGAGGGGGTGGGGAGACCCAGTACTTC | CASSQGGGGETQYF
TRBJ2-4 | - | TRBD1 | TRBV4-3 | TGCGCCAGCAGCCAAGATCAAGGACAGGGGGTGAACATTCAGTACTTC | CASSQDQGQGVNIQYF
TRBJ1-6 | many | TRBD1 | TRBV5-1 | TGCGCCAGCAGCTTGGCCGGGACAGGCGAATCACCCCTCCACTTT | CASSLAGTGESPLHF
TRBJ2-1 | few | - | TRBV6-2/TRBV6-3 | TGTGCCAGCAGTGTGGGTGGGGGCTACAATGAGCAGTTCTTC | CASSVGGGYNEQFF
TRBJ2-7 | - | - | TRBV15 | TGTGCCACCAGCAGAGTCCGGTCGGCGGGGACCTACGAGCAGTACTTC | CATSRVRSAGTYEQYF
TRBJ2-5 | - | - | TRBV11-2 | TGTGCCAGCAGCTTAGATCTCCGTGGTGAGACCCAGTACTTC | CASSLDLRGETQYF
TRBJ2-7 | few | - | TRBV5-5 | TGTGCCAGCAGACCCTCGTCGGGAAAGTCCTACGAGCAGTACTTC | CASRPSSGKSYEQYF
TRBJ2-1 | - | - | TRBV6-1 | TGTGCCAGCACCACGGACGGGTACTCTGGTTACAATGAGCAGTTCTTC | CASTTDGYSGYNEQFF
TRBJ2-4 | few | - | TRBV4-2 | TGTGCCAGCAGCCAAGATGGTCGATCCAAAAACATTCAGTACTTC | CASSQDGRSKNIQYF
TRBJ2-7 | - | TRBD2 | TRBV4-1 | TGCGCCAGCAGTCCCCCTAGCGGGAGAACCTACGAGCAGTACTTC | CASSPPSGRTYEQYF
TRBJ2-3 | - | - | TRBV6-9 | TGTGCCAGCAGTTACCCCGACAGCACAGATACGCAGTATTTT | CASSYPDSTDTQYF
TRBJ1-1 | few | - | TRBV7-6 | TGTGCCAGCAGCTCGCTGGGGGGGCCCAACACTGAAGCTTTCTTT | CASSSLGGPNTEAFF
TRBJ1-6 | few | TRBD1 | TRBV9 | TGTGCCAGCAGCGCTTACGCGGGACAGGGAAATTCACCCCTCCACTTT | CASSAYAGQGNSPLHF
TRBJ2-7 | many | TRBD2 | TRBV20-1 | TGCAGTGTGGGGCGGGGGGACTACGAGCAGTACTTC | CSVGRGDYEQYF
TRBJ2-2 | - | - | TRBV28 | TGTGCCACCGTACCGGGACTCAACACCGGGGAGCTGTTTTTT | CATVPGLNTGELFF
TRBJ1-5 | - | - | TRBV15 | TGTGCCACCAGCTCGGGCCAGGTCCATCAGCCCCAGCATTTT | CATSSGQVHQPQHF
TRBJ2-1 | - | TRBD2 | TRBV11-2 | TGTGCCAGCAGCCCCATGGGGGGGGAGCAGTTCTTC | CASSPMGGEQFF
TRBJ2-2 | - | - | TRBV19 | TGTGCCAGTAGTATTGCACCGGCCCGTTCCGGGGAGCTGTTTTTT | CASSIAPARSGELFF
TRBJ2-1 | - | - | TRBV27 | TGTGCCAGCAGTTTATCGGGGTGGGAGCAGTTCTTC | CASSLSGWEQFF
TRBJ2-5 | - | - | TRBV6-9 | TGTGCCAGCAGTTATATGCAGACCCAGTACTTC | CASSYMQTQYF
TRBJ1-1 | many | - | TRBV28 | TGTGCCAGCAGTTTGGCCGGGACACAAGCTTTCTTT | CASSLAGTQAFF
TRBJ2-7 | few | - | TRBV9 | TGTGCCAGCAGCGTAGGGGGCGGGCCACTCTACGAGCAGTACTTC | CASSVGGGPLYEQYF
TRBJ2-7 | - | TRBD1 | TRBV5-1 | TGCGCCAGCAGCGACATTAAGGGACAGGGATCCTACGAGCAGTACTTC | CASSDIKGQGSYEQYF
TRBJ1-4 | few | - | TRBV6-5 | TGTGCCAGCAGTTCCCCCGGGGAGGAATTAGAATTTTGGGAAAAACTGTTTTTT | CASSSPGEELEFWEKLFF
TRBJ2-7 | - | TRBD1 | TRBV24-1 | TGTGCCACCAGTGACTCTAGACAGGGTGGGTCCTACGAGCAGTACTTC | CATSDSRQGGSYEQYF
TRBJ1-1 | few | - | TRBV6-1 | TGTGCCAGCAGTTCTGAACGCAGGAACACTGAAGCTTTCTTT | CASSSERRNTEAFF
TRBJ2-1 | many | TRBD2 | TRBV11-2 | TGTGCCAGCAGCACCCGGACTAGCGGACCCAATGAGCAGTTCTTC | CASSTRTSGPNEQFF
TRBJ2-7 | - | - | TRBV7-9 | TGTGCCAGCAGCTTAGCCCTTTCGGGGGACTCCTACGAGCAGTACTTC | CASSLALSGDSYEQYF
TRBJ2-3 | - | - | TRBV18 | TGTGCCGGCTCACCAGAGCGGGATACGCAGTATTTT | CAGSPERDTQYF
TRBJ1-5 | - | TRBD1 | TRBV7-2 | TGTGCCAGCAGCTCCACAGGGGCCCTTAATCAGCCCCAGCATTTT | CASSSTGALNQPQHF
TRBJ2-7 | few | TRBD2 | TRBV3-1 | TGTGCCAGCAGCCCATCCGGAAGCGGGAGGGGCGAGCAGTACTTC | CASSPSGSGRGEQYF
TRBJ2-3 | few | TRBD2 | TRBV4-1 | TGCGCCAGCAGCCAATTCGCGGGAGGGCCGATTGCGCAGTATTTT | CASSQFAGGPIAQYF
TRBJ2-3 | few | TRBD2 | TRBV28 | TGTGCCAGCAGCCTTAGCGGGAGGGCCCCCGATACGCAGTATTTT | CASSLSGRAPDTQYF
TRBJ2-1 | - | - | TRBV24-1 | TGTGCCACCAGTGATTTCCGAGGGGGAGAATACAATGAGCAGTTCTTC | CATSDFRGGEYNEQFF
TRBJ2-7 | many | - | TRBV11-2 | TGTGCCAGCAGCCGTCCCGTCCGCTCCTACGAGCAGTACTTC | CASSRPVRSYEQYF
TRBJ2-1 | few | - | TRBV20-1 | TGCAGTGCTAGAGATTTCCGGGACCGGGACAATGAGCAGTTCTTC | CSARDFRDRDNEQFF
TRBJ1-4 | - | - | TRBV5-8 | TGTGCCAGCAGCGCGCACATCGCAACTAATGAAAAACTGTTTTTT | CASSAHIATNEKLFF
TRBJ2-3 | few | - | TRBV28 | TGTGCCAGCAGCCAAGATGGGACCAGCACAGATACGCAGTATTTT | CASSQDGTSTDTQYF
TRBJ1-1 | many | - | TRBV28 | TGTGCCAGCAGTGGGGGGTCTGAAGCTTTCTTT | CASSGGSEAFF
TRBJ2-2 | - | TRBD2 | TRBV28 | TGTGCCAGCAGTTTAGCGGGAGGGTTCCTGAACACCGGGGAGCTGTTTTTT | CASSLAGGFLNTGELFF
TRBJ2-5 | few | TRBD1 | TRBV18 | TGTGCCAGCTCACCTGGGACAGGTAGAAAAGAGACCCAGTACTTC | CASSPGTGRKETQYF
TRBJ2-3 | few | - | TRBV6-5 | TGTGCCAGCAGTTACAGGCGGACGGCTTCAGATACGCAGTATTTT | CASSYRRTASDTQYF
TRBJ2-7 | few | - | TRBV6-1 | TGTGCCAGCAGACCTTTACAGGGGGGGACGTACGAGCAGTACTTC | CASRPLQGGTYEQYF